Each of the 23 T cell receptor beta chains below was sequenced from the same sample in a study of breast tumors, draining lymph nodes, adjacent tissues. TCRdb re-derived calls from the multiplex PCR reads in MiXCR, one entry per CDR3 protein. The table has fewer than 300,000 distinct CDR3 sequences, about 32% seen once. Samples came from axillary lymph nodes draining the breast cancer. The sample comprised axillary lymph node tissue. The receptors here all came from a female donor with breast cancer. Some clones in this sample may be carry-over from other donors' samples.

Worth noting for this clonotype: Relative to the germline gene, one junction end is altered; a read error may explain this. The rearrangement joins TRBV11-3 to TRBJ2-3; TRBD1 matches 7 bases. This CDR3 contains 14 residues. Germline lookup yields CDR1 SGHNT and CDR2 YENEEA. The CDR3 coding sequence is TGTGCCGGCAGTGTCCGACAGGGTGCAGATACGCAGTATTTT. Its protein is CAGSVRQGADTQYF.

A note on this clonotype: A clone one base away is much larger, so this may be a read error. The chain couples TRBV11-2 to TRBJ2-1; D unresolved. The germline V gene has CDR1 SGHAT and CDR2 FQNNGV. The CDR3 contains 16 residues. Trimming shortened V by 4 bases and J by 3 bases, and 16 bases separated the two germline ends. The CDR3 nucleotides read TGTGCCAGCAGCTCACTGCCCAGACCGGGCTACAATGAGCAGTTCTTC. Its translation is CASSSLPRPGYNEQFF. The complete variable domain, with remaining parts taken from reference TRBV11-2 and TRBJ2-1, reads EAGVAQSPRYKIIEKRQSVAFWCNPISGHATLYWYQQILGQGPKLLIQFQNNGVVDDSQLPKDRFSAERLKGVDSTLKIQPAKLEDSAVYLCASSSLPRPGYNEQFFGPGTRLTVL.

This clonotype was observed at least ten times. The chain joins TRBV20-1 to TRBJ2-5; tentative D call: TRBD1 (5 bases). The CDR3 totals 14 residues. CDR1 and CDR2 (germline): DFQATT, SNEGSKA (reference sequence). The V gene lost 1 base and the J gene lost 0 bases, with 9 bases spanning the gap. The chain's CDR3 is CSARGLTDQETQYF. The CDR3 DNA sequence: TGCAGTGCTAGAGGGCTGACAGACCAAGAGACCCAGTACTTC.

The chain is built from TRBV3-1 and TRBJ2-5; D not resolved. The CDR3 runs to 12 residues. Germline assignment: CDR1 LGHDT and CDR2 YNNKEL (reference sequence). V lost 3 bases, J lost 4 bases, and 6 bases lay in between. CDR3: CASSQSGETQYF. Here the CDR3 DNA reads TGTGCCAGCAGCCAGTCGGGAGAGACCCAGTACTTC.

This sequence joins TRBV3-1 and TRBJ2-2; TRBD2 agrees at 13 bases. V shed 7 bases and J 3 bases; nucleotides not matched to a gene: 2. The V gene's germline CDR1 is LGHDT and CDR2 YNNKEL (reference sequence). The CDR3 has 15 amino acids. This chain's CDR3 is CASKLAGGYTGELFF. The CDR3 nucleotides are TGTGCCAGCAAACTAGCGGGAGGGTACACCGGGGAGCTGTTTTTT.

Comment on this clonotype: The junction departs from the called germline gene at one end, perhaps through a read error. The CDR3 DNA follows: TGTGCCAACAGTTCCCCGGGACAGGGGACAAGTGAGCAGTTCTTC. Translation: CANSSPGQGTSEQFF. This chain uses TRBV6-6 with TRBJ2-1; the match to TRBD1 covers 10 bases. The germline V gene encodes CDR1 MNHNY and CDR2 SVGAGI (reference sequence). The CDR3 runs 15 residues.

There are many counts of this clonotype. The rearrangement uses TRBV2 and TRBJ2-3; no clear D gene. This CDR3 is 13 amino acids long. CDR1 and CDR2 from the germline V gene are SNHLY and FYNNEI. Trimming pared 11 bases from V and 2 bases from J, leaving 14 bases between. The CDR3 region is CALNIPDTDTQYF. DNA of the CDR3: TGTGCCTTAAATATACCCGACACAGATACGCAGTATTTT.

This clonotype was counted ten times or more. Just one base apart from a much larger clone, this may be a read error. A read error is likely, as this CDR3 ends without the conserved phenylalanine or tryptophan. The chain joins TRBV7-3 to TRBJ2-5; D ambiguous. Trimming stripped 1 base from V and 0 bases from J, with 6 bases between. CDR1 and CDR2 from the germline V gene are SGHTA and FQGTGA. This CDR3 has 14 residues. The chain's CDR3 is CASSLRPDQETQYL. CDR3 DNA sequence: TGTGCCAGCAGCTTAAGACCAGACCAAGAGACCCAGTACCTC.

This clonotype has ten or more counts. This rearrangement joins TRBV5-5 to TRBJ2-1; D may match TRBD1 or TRBD2 (5 bases each). The V and J ends lost 0 bases and 4 bases respectively, with 14 bases between them. CDR3 length: 16 residues. Germline CDR1 SGHKS, CDR2 YYEKEE (reference sequence). The CDR3: CASSLAVWGSYNEQFF. CDR3 in DNA: TGTGCCAGCAGCTTGGCGGTTTGGGGGTCGTACAATGAGCAGTTCTTC.

This clonotype showed up many times. This chain connects TRBV12-3 or TRBV12-4 to TRBJ2-1; D is unresolved. The CDR3 runs to 15 residues. Trimming shortened V by 2 bases and J by 7 bases, and 15 bases separated the two germline ends. The CDR3 nucleotides are TGTGCCAGCAGTTTAACGTCTTCCGTACCTAATGAGCAGTTCTTC. As protein: CASSLTSSVPNEQFF.

In this sample, this clonotype turned up many times. V usage is TRBV9 and J usage is TRBJ2-1; no firm D call. CDR1 and CDR2 from the germline V gene are SGDLS and YYNGEE. V shed 3 bases and J shed 9 bases, with 13 bases lying between them. This CDR3 has 13 amino acids. The CDR3 DNA is TGTGCCAGCAGCGGGACCCTTAGTAGTGAGCAGTTCTTC. Translated, it gives CASSGTLSSEQFF.

This CDR3 is CATSFGTRTTDTQYF. The CDR3, as DNA: TGTGCCACCAGCTTCGGGACCAGAACGACAGATACGCAGTATTTT. The J gene is TRBJ2-3, the V gene TRBV15, with D possibly being TRBD1 or TRBD2 (5 bases each). V was clipped by 5 bases and J by 3 bases, with 15 bases between them. The CDR3 runs 15 residues. Germline CDR1 and CDR2: LNHNV and YYDKDF (reference sequence).

CDR3 loop: CSASRGLAGAKETQYF. The CDR3 region has the DNA TGCAGTGCTAGCCGAGGACTAGCGGGAGCCAAAGAGACCCAGTACTTC. This chain joins TRBV20-1 and TRBJ2-5; 13 bases are a match to TRBD2. Germline-derived CDR1 and CDR2 are DFQATT and SNEGSKA (reference sequence). Unmatched junction bases numbered 7, after V lost 3 bases and J lost 3 bases. The CDR3 contains 16 residues.

The chain uses TRBV27 and TRBJ2-7; possible D gene TRBD2, 6 bases. The V gene lost 1 base and the J gene lost 2 bases, with 9 bases spanning the gap. The CDR3 contains 14 residues. Germline loops: CDR1 MNHEY, CDR2 SMNVEV (reference sequence). The CDR3 coding sequence is TGTGCCAGCAGTTTATTTGCGGGGCCCTACGAGCAGTACTTC. This gives the protein CASSLFAGPYEQYF.

This clonotype was seen repeatedly, ten times or more. The chain joins TRBV20-1 to TRBJ1-6, with 7 bases matching TRBD1. There are 16 residues in the CDR3. With 2 bases clipped from V and 0 bases from J, the junction kept 4 bases outside the gene matches. Germline assignment: CDR1 DFQATT and CDR2 SNEGSKA (reference sequence). The CDR3 coding sequence is TGCAGTGCTAGAACAGGGGTTAGCTCCTATAATTCACCCCTCCACTTT. It specifies CSARTGVSSYNSPLHF.

This clonotype was seen many times. V is TRBV7-8 and J is TRBJ1-5; D uncertain. V was clipped by 0 bases and J by 7 bases, with 13 bases between them. Germline-derived CDR1 and CDR2 are SGHVS and FQNEAQ. The CDR3 sequence is 15 residues long. For the CDR3, the DNA is TGTGCCAGCAGCTTAGCAGGGCGGCGGGAACAGCCCCAGCATTTT. Protein sequence: CASSLAGRREQPQHF.

The chain recombines TRBV25-1 with TRBJ2-1; D gene uncertain. Trimming removed 4 bases from V and 8 bases from J, with 36 bases in between. Looked up from germline, CDR1 is MGHDK and CDR2 is SYGVNS. CDR3 length equals 21 residues. The CDR3 nucleotides are TGTGCCAGCAGTGCTCCTCCCAATCCAGGTAGACTTTTAGGGTGGTCGGATGAGCAGTTCTTC. Residues: CASSAPPNPGRLLGWSDEQFF. Based on the CDR3 plus reference TRBV25-1 and TRBJ2-1, the full variable domain is EADIYQTPRYLVIGTGKKITLECSQTMGHDKMYWYQQDPGMELHLIHYSYGVNSTEKGDLSSESTVSRIRTEHFPLTLESARPSHTSQYLCASSAPPNPGRLLGWSDEQFFGPGTRLTVL.

This clonotype was detected ten times or more. This chain joins TRBV12-3 or TRBV12-4 and TRBJ2-1, with a tentative D call TRBD1 (7 bases). V was cut by 6 bases and J by 7 bases, with 19 bases left in between. The CDR3 totals 15 residues. The CDR3 here is CASSLQGGGLNEQFF. The CDR3 DNA reads TGTGCCAGCAGCCTCCAGGGGGGAGGCCTGAATGAGCAGTTCTTC.

This clonotype was recorded at least ten times. This chain connects TRBV20-1 to TRBJ1-5; 11 positions match TRBD1. The ends lost 2 bases at V and 5 bases at J; junction bases unmatched: 11. The CDR3 length is 17 residues. Germline CDR1 and CDR2: DFQATT and SNEGSKA (reference sequence). For the CDR3, the DNA is TGCAGTGCTAGACCCTGGACAGGGGGCACCCCCGATCAGCCCCAGCATTTT. Protein: CSARPWTGGTPDQPQHF.

This clonotype was seen many times. This rearrangement joins TRBV9 to TRBJ2-1; maybe TRBD2 (5 bases). Germline assignment: CDR1 SGDLS and CDR2 YYNGEE. Trimming took 5 bases from V and 6 from J, leaving 12 bases between them. The CDR3 has 13 amino acids. CDR3 region: CASRGVASNEQFF. In nucleotides, the CDR3 is TGTGCCAGCAGGGGAGTAGCGTCCAATGAGCAGTTCTTC. The variable domain in full, completed from reference TRBV9 and TRBJ2-1, reads DSGVTQTPKHLITATGQRVTLRCSPRSGDLSVYWYQQSLDQGLQFLIQYYNGEERAKGNILERFSAQQFPDLHSELNLSSLELGDSALYFCASRGVASNEQFFGPGTRLTVL.

As for this clonotype: One end of the junction is discordant with germline, which a read error may explain. The CDR3 DNA reads TGTGCCAGCAGTCACTCAGGAAGCGGCGGGCAGCCCCAGCATTTT. Its translation: CASSHSGSGGQPQHF. This chain links TRBV6-2 or TRBV6-3 with TRBJ1-5; D not certain. This CDR3 comprises 15 residues. Germline V lookup: CDR1 MNHEY, CDR2 SVGEGT.

Regarding this clonotype: A much bigger clone sits one base away, suggesting this may be a read error. Given the absence of the conserved phenylalanine or tryptophan at the CDR3 end, a read error is likely. The rearrangement links TRBV6-4 to TRBJ1-2; D is unclear. CDR1 is MRHNA, CDR2 SNTAGT, per germline. Trimming removed 11 bases at V and 1 base at J, with 8 bases between. The CDR3 contains 11 residues. CDR3 in amino acids: CAVTDNYGYTL. The CDR3 coding sequence is TGTGCCGTGACCGATAACTATGGCTACACCCTC.

This chain joins TRBV29-1 and TRBJ1-1; TRBD1 aligns across 12 bases. Trimming removed 3 bases from V and 4 bases from J; junction bases left unmatched: 12. The CDR3 sequence is 17 residues long. Germline V gives CDR1 SQVTM, CDR2 ANQGSEA. CDR3 nucleotides: TGCAGCGTTGATAAATCCGGGACAGGGGGCCGGGGCACTGAAGCTTTCTTT. Amino acid sequence: CSVDKSGTGGRGTEAFF.